Listed here are 7 T cell receptor beta chains from one sample, sequenced in a study of blood T cell repertoires in COVID-19. Using immunoSEQ multiplex PCR, the repertoire was profiled, and TCRdb retains in-frame clones only, with some absent. The sample has fewer than 450,000 clones, roughly 91% seen once; the top ten hold less than 0.75%. Sequencing input: PBMCs or T cells enriched from blood (not recorded which). The receptors derive from a man between 18 and 29 years old who had recovered from COVID-19.

The chain links TRBV3-1 (or the pseudogene TRBV3-2) to TRBJ2-5; the D is unclear. V lost 4 bases and J lost 3, with 3 bases in between. Germline V gene lookup returns CDR1 LGHDT and CDR2 YNNKEL (reference sequence). This CDR3 is 11 amino acids long. CDR3 region: CASSLEETQYF. The CDR3 coding sequence is TGTGCCAGCAGCCTAGAAGAGACCCAGTACTTC.

The CDR3 loop reads CAISKRGQVSSQPQHF. CDR3 DNA sequence: TGTGCCATCAGTAAAAGGGGACAGGTCTCTAGCCAGCCCCAGCATTTT. V usage is TRBV10-3 and J usage is TRBJ1-5; 8 nucleotides match TRBD1. Germline CDR1 is ENHRY and CDR2 is SYGVKD. This CDR3 region has 16 residues. Trimming at V came to 5 bases and at J to 7 bases, leaving 13 bases not matched to a gene.

The chain recombines TRBV19 with TRBJ2-7; no definite D call. Germline V gene lookup returns CDR1 LNHDA and CDR2 SQIVND (reference sequence). V lost 5 bases, J lost 0 bases, and 8 bases lay in between. The CDR3 has 13 residues. CDR3 sequence (DNA): TGTGCCAGTAGTTGGCAGGCCTCCTACGAGCAGTACTTC. Translation gives CASSWQASYEQYF.

The chain links TRBV3-1 (or the pseudogene TRBV3-2) to TRBJ1-6; the D is unclear. V was clipped by 3 bases and J by 9 bases, with 6 bases between them. This CDR3 has 12 residues. Looked up from germline, CDR1 is LGHDT and CDR2 is YNNKEL (reference sequence). CDR3 bases: TGTGCCAGCAGCCAGACTAGTTCACCCCTCCACTTT. Translated: CASSQTSSPLHF.

This chain joins TRBV29-1 and TRBJ2-5, with 8 nucleotides matching TRBD2. The CDR3 sequence is 15 residues long. Looked up from germline, CDR1 is SQVTM and CDR2 is ANQGSEA. V was clipped by 6 bases and J by 2 bases; unmatched bases: 11. In DNA form, the CDR3 reads TGCAGCGTCGCCCACGCCCAGCGGGGGCAAGAGACCCAGTACTTC. Amino acids: CSVAHAQRGQETQYF.

The chain carries TRBV6-5 and TRBJ1-1; 7 positions match TRBD1. With 7 bases clipped from V and 4 bases from J, the junction kept 12 bases outside the gene matches. The CDR3 runs 15 residues. Looked up from germline, CDR1 is MNHEY and CDR2 is SVGAGI. In DNA, the CDR3 is TGTGCCAGCAATACCAGGGGGTCTCGCAGCACTGAAGCTTTCTTT. Translation: CASNTRGSRSTEAFF.

On this clone: Additional DNA sequences in this sample encode the identical CDR3. J is TRBJ2-3 and V is TRBV7-3, with TRBD2 identical over 7 bases. Germline loops: CDR1 SGHTA, CDR2 FQGTGA. The CDR3 length is 14 residues. Trimming at V came to 2 bases and at J to 1 base, leaving 0 bases not matched to a gene. The CDR3 protein is CASSLAGGTDTQYF. For the CDR3, the DNA is TGTGCCAGCAGCTTAGCGGGAGGCACAGATACGCAGTATTTT.